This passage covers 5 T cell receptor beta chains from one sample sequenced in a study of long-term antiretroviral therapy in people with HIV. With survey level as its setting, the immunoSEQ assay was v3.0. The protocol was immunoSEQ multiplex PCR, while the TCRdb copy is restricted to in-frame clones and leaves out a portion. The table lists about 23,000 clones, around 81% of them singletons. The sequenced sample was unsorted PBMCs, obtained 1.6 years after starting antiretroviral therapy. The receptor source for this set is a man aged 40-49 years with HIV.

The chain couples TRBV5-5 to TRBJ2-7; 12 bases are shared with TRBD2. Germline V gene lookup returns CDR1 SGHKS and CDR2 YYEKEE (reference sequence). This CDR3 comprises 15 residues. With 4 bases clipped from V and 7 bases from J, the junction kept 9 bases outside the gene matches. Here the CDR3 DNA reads TGTGCCAGCAGCCGGACTAGCGGGATTTCGGGGGAGCAGTACTTC. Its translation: CASSRTSGISGEQYF.

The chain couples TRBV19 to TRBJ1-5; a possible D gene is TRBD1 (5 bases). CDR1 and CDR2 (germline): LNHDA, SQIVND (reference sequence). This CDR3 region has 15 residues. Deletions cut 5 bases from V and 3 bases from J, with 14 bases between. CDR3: CASSYKSGHNQPQHF. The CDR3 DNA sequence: TGTGCCAGTAGTTATAAGTCCGGACACAATCAGCCCCAGCATTTT.

The CDR3 DNA reads as TGTGCCAGCAGCTTCCGGGCCGTAAATAGCAATCAGCCCCAGCATTTT. This codes for CASSFRAVNSNQPQHF. The V gene is TRBV5-4, the J gene TRBJ1-5; D is ambiguous. The germline V gene encodes CDR1 SGHNT and CDR2 YYREEE (reference sequence). Trimming pared 2 bases from V and 0 bases from J, leaving 12 bases between. The CDR3 sequence is 16 residues long. Based on the CDR3 plus reference TRBV5-4 and TRBJ1-5, the full variable domain is ETGVTQSPTHLIKTRGQQVTLRCSSQSGHNTVSWYQQALGQGPQFIFQYYREEENGRGNFPPRFSGLQFPNYSSELNVNALELDDSALYLCASSFRAVNSNQPQHFGDGTRLSIL.

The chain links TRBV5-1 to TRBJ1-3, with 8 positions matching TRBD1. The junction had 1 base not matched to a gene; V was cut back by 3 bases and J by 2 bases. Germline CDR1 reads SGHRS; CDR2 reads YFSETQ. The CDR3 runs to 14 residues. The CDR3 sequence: CASSWTGTGNTIYF. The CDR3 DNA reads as TGCGCCAGCAGCTGGACAGGGACTGGAAACACCATATATTTT. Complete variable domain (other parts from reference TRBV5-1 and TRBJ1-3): KAGVTQTPRYLIKTRGQQVTLSCSPISGHRSVSWYQQTPGQGLQFLFEYFSETQRNKGNFPGRFSGRQFSNSRSEMNVSTLELGDSALYLCASSWTGTGNTIYFGEGSWLTVV.

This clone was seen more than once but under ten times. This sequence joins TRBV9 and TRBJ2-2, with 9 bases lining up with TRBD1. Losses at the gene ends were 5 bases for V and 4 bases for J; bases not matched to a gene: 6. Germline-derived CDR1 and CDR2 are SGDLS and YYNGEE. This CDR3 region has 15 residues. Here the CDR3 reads CASSFRDRVTGELFF. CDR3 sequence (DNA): TGTGCCAGCAGTTTCCGGGACAGGGTCACCGGGGAGCTGTTTTTT.